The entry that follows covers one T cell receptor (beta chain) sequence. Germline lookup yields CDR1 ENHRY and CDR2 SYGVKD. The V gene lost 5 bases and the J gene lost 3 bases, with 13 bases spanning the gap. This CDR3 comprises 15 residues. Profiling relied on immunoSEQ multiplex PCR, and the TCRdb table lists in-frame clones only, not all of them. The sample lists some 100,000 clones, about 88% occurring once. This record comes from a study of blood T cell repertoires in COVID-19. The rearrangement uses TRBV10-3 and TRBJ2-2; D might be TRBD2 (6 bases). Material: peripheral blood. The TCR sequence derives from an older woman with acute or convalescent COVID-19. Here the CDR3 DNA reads TGTGCCATCAGTTCTGCGGGGCCTTACACCGGGGAGCTGTTTTTT. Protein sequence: CAISSAGPYTGELFF.